This note documents a single T cell receptor (beta chain) sequence. The sample comes from a study of T cells in Graves' hyperthyroidism and ophthalmopathy. Every diagnosis used clinical symptoms, serum thyroxine and TRAb, thyroid ultrasound and orbital computed tomography. V was clipped by 6 bases and J by 0 bases, with 16 bases between them. CDR1 MNHNS and CDR2 SASEGT come from the germline V gene. This CDR3 contains 16 residues. The source material, RNA transcripts, was used to amplify TCR beta CDR3 regions. Using the HTBI primer set, a first-round RT-PCR was run on the TCR CDR3. TCRdb analysed the multiplex PCR reads with MiXCR anew, one entry per CDR3 protein. Of approximately 350,000 distinct CDR3 sequences listed, over 12% are singletons.

The sequence came from an older woman with Graves' ophthalmopathy. Sequencing was performed on blood. This chain connects TRBV6-1 to TRBJ2-3; D perhaps matches TRBD2 (6 bases). CDR3 sequence: CASSRGGAPSTDTQYF. The CDR3 nucleotides are TGTGCCAGCAGCCGAGGCGGGGCTCCTAGCACAGATACGCAGTATTTT.